This record looks at one TCR beta chain sequence and its context. Its antigen is not identified. The sample is drawn from a study of response to subunit inactivated influenza vaccine. Each CDR3 protein is one row after TCRdb ran MiXCR on the RT-PCR reads. This sample has under 550,000 distinct CDR3 sequences, with 7.6% found just once. The CDR3 has 13 residues. The V segment lost 7 bases and the J segment 6 bases; nucleotides outside the gene matches: 8. Germline V gene lookup returns CDR1 SEHNR and CDR2 FQNEAQ (reference sequence). Study results and caveats: Authors proposed each seasonal influenza vaccination draws in few new T cells.

This receptor was taken from a man between 50 and 69 years old who received an inactivated influenza vaccine. Material: PBMCs from blood, obtained less than 30 months after vaccination. The rearrangement joins TRBV7-9 to TRBJ2-7; 8 bases map to TRBD1. The CDR3 loop reads CASTSDRGGEQYF. The CDR3 coding sequence is TGTGCCAGCACCAGCGACAGGGGAGGCGAGCAGTACTTC. Full variable domain (missing parts from reference TRBV7-9 and TRBJ2-7): DTGVSQNPRHKITKRGQNVTFRCDPISEHNRLYWYRQTLGQGPEFLTYFQNEAQLEKSRLLSDRFSAERPKGSFSTLEIQRTEQGDSAMYLCASTSDRGGEQYFGPGTRLTVT.